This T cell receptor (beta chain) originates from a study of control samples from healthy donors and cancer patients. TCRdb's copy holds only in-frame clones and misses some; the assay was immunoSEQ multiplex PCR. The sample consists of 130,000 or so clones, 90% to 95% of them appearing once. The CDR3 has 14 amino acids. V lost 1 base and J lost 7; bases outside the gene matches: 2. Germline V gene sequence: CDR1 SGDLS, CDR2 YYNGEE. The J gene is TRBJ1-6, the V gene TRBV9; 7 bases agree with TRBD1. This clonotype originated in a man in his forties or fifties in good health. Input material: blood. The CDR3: CASSVQGGNSPLHF. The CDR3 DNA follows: TGTGCCAGCAGCGTACAGGGGGGCAATTCACCCCTCCACTTT.